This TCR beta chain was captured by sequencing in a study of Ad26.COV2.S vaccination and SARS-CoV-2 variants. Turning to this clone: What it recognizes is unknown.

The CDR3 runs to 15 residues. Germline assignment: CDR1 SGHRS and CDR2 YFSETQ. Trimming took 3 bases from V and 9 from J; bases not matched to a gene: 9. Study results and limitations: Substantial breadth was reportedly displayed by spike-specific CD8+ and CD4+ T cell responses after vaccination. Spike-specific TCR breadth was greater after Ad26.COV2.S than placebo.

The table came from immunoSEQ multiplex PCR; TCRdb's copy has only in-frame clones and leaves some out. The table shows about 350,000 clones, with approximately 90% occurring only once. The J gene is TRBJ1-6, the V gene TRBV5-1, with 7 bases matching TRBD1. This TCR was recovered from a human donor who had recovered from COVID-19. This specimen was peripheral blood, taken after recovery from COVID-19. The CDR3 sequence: CASSSGQEQSSPLHF. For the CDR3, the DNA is TGCGCCAGCAGCTCTGGACAGGAGCAGAGTTCACCCCTCCACTTT.